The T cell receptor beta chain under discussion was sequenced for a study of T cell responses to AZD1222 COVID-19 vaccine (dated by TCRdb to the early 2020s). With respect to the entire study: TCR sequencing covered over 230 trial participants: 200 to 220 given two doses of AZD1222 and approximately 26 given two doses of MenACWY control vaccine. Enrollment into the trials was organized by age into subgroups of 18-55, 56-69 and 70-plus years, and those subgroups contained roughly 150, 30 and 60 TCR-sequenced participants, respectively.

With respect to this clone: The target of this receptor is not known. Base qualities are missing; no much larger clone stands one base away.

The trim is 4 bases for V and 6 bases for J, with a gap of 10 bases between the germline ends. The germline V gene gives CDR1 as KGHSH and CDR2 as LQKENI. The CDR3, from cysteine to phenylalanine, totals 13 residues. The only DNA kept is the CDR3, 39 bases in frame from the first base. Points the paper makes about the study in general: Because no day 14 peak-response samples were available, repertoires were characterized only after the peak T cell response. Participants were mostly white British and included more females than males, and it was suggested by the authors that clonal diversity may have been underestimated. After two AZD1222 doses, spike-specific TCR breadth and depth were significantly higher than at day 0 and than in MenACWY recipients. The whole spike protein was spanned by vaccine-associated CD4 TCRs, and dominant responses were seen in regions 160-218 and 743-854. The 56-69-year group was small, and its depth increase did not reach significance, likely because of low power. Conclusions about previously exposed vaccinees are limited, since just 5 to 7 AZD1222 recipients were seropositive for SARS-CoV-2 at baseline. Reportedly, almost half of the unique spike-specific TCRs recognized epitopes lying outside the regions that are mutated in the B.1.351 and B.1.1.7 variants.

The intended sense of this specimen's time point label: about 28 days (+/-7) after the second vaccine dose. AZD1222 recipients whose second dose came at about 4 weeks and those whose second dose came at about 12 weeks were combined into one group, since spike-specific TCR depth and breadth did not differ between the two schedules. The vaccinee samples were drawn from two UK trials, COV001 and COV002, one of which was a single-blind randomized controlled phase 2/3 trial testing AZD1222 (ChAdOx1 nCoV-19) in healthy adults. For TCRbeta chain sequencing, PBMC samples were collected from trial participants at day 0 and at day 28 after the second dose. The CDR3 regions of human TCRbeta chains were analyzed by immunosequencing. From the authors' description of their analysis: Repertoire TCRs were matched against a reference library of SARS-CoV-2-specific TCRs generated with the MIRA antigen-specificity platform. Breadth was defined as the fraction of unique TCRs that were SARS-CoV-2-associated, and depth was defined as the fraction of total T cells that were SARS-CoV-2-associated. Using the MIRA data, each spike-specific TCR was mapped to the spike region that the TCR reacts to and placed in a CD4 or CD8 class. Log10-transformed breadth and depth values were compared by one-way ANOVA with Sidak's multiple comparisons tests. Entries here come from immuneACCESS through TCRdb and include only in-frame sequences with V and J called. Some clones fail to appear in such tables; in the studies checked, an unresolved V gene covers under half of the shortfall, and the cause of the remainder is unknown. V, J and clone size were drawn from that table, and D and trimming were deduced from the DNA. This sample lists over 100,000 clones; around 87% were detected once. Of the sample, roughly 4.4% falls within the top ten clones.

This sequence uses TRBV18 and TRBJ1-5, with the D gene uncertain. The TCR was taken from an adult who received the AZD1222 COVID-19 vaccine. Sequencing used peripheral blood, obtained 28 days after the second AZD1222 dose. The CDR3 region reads CASSQGEGQPQHF. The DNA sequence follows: TGTGCCAGCTCACAGGGAGAGGGTCAGCCCCAGCATTTT.